One and the same sample provided the 8 T cell receptor beta chains below, sequenced in a study of post-analysis software for immune sequencing data. Study-wide findings and caveats: Four or five TRBV segments (TRBV5-6, TRBV5-1 and TRBV20-1 among them) occurred more frequently in patients than in controls.

These receptors lack a known antigen. Each TCR beta cDNA library carried unique molecular identifiers. TCRdb analysed the PCR reads with MiXCR anew, one entry per CDR3 protein. The data hold about 400,000 distinct CDR3 sequences, with approximately 33% observed a single time. The sequencing sample was made of blood. These TCRs come from a girl aged 5-17 years with multiple sclerosis.

The chain has TRBV25-1 and TRBJ2-3; the D is unclear. Trimming pared 2 bases from V and 10 bases from J, leaving 13 bases between. CDR1 MGHDK and CDR2 SYGVNS come from the germline V gene. The CDR3 length is 13 residues. CDR3 coding DNA: TGTGCCAGCAGTGAAGTAAACAGACCACCGCAGTATTTT. The encoded protein is CASSEVNRPPQYF.

The chain joins TRBV7-9 to TRBJ2-2, with 9 bases fitting TRBD1. Unmatched junction bases numbered 12, after V lost 5 bases and J lost 5 bases. CDR3 length equals 17 residues. From germline, CDR1 is SEHNR and CDR2 FQNEAQ (reference sequence). Written as DNA, the CDR3 is TGTGCCAGCAGCCTCCTACAGCCGGGACAGGGAACCGGGGAGCTGTTTTTT. Translating gives CASSLLQPGQGTGELFF.

This clonotype was found a few times. The CDR3 DNA sequence: TGCGCCAGCAGTCATACAGCGAGCTCTGGGGCCAACGTCCTGACTTTC. As protein: CASSHTASSGANVLTF. This chain connects TRBV5-1 to TRBJ2-6; D not resolved. The V gene's germline CDR1 is SGHRS and CDR2 YFSETQ. With 5 bases removed from V and 0 bases from J, the gap between germline ends came to 12 bases. The CDR3 covers 16 residues.

V usage is TRBV5-1 and J usage is TRBJ2-1; the match to TRBD1 covers 10 bases. The length of the CDR3 is 15 residues. CDR1 and CDR2 (germline): SGHRS, YFSETQ. The junction had 2 bases not matched to a gene; V was cut back by 0 bases and J by 5 bases. The CDR3 reads CASSLGDRGNNEQFF. CDR3 nucleotides: TGCGCCAGCAGCTTGGGGGACAGGGGCAACAATGAGCAGTTCTTC.

This clonotype came up a few times. The chain uses TRBV7-9 and TRBJ2-1; D is undetermined. The CDR3 runs 18 residues. Trimming took off 5 bases at V and 1 base at J, with 21 bases between the two ends. Looked up from germline, CDR1 is SEHNR and CDR2 is FQNEAQ (reference sequence). CDR3 DNA sequence: TGTGCCAGCAGCCCAAGTCAAATCGGAATGCCATCCTACAATGAGCAGTTCTTC. Its translation is CASSPSQIGMPSYNEQFF. The variable domain in full, with the rest retrieved from reference TRBV7-9 and TRBJ2-1, is DTGVSQNPRHKITKRGQNVTFRCDPISEHNRLYWYRQTLGQGPEFLTYFQNEAQLEKSRLLSDRFSAERPKGSFSTLEIQRTEQGDSAMYLCASSPSQIGMPSYNEQFFGPGTRLTVL.

The chain carries TRBV20-1 and TRBJ1-1; D is undetermined. The CDR3 runs 11 residues. CDR1 DFQATT and CDR2 SNEGSKA come from the germline V gene (reference sequence). V was shortened by 2 bases and J by 5 bases, with 6 bases between the two germline ends. For the CDR3, the DNA is TGCAGTGCTAGACTGGGGACTGAAGCTTTCTTT. The encoded protein is CSARLGTEAFF.

V is TRBV4-1 and J is TRBJ1-1; a weak D match, TRBD1 (5 bases). The CDR3 has 18 residues. Trimming stripped 1 base from V and 0 bases from J, with 18 bases between. Germline-derived CDR1 and CDR2 are MGHRA and YSYEKL. The CDR3 region is CASSQGVGRERMNTEAFF. CDR3 sequence (DNA): TGCGCCAGCAGCCAAGGGGTCGGCAGGGAGCGGATGAACACTGAAGCTTTCTTT.

In its sample, this clonotype was seen a few times. The chain joins TRBV7-3 to TRBJ2-1, with D maybe TRBD2 (7 bases). This CDR3 comprises 15 residues. Germline V CDR1 and CDR2: SGHTA, FQGTGA. Trimming pared 5 bases from V and 0 bases from J, leaving 11 bases between. The CDR3 DNA reads as TGTGCCAGCAGCGGGGGGGCGGCCTCCTACAATGAGCAGTTCTTC. Protein: CASSGGAASYNEQFF.